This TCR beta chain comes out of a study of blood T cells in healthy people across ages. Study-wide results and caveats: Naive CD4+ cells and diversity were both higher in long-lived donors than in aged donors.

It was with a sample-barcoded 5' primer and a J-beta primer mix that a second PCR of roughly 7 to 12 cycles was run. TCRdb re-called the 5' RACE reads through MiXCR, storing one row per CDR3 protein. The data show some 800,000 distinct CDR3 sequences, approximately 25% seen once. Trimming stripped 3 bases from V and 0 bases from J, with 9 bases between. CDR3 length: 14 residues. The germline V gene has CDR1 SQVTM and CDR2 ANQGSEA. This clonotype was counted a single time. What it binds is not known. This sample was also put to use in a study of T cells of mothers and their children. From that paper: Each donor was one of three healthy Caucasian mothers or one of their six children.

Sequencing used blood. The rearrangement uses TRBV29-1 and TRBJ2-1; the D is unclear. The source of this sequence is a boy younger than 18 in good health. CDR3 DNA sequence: TGCAGCGTTGAGCTAGTAAGCTCCTACAATGAGCAGTTCTTC. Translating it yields CSVELVSSYNEQFF.